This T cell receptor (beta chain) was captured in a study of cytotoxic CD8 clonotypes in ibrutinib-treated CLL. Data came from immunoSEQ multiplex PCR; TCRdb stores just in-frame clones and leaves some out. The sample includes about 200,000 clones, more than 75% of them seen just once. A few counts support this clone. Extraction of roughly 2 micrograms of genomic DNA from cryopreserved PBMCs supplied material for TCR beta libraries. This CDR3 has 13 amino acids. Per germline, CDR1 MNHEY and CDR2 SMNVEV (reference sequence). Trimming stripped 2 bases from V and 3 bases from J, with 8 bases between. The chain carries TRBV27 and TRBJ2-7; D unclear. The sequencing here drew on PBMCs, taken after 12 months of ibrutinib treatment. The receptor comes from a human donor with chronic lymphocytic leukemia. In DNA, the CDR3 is TGTGCCAGCAGTTTACGCTTCCGCTACGAGCAGTACTTC. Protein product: CASSLRFRYEQYF.